The clone carrying this T cell receptor beta chain was counted a single time. The record originates from a study of identifying expanded T cells in peripheral blood. Only in-frame clones appear in the TCRdb table, and some are missing; sequencing was by immunoSEQ multiplex PCR. Altogether approximately 57,000 clones are present, roughly 90% being singletons, with the ten largest covering 3.6%. This TCR was recovered from a person aged 18 to 75 in good health. The sequenced sample consisted of blood.

The CDR3 nucleotides are TGTGCCAGCAGTGGTACAGGGTCTGGAGCCCAGCATTTT. Protein product: CASSGTGSGAQHF. The V and J genes are TRBV6-1 and TRBJ1-5, with D perhaps matching TRBD1 (6 bases). V was clipped by 4 bases and J by 11 bases, with 15 bases between them. Looked up from germline, CDR1 is MNHNS and CDR2 is SASEGT. The CDR3 totals 13 residues.